This T cell receptor beta chain was recorded in a study of T cells in localized non-small cell lung cancer. Notes on the study in general: Paired adjacent lung recovered a median approximately 57 of the top 100 tumor clones. Sequencing was limited to one tumor region, leaving the possibility of heterogeneity open.

The germline V gene has CDR1 SGHRS and CDR2 YFSETQ. Trimming left V 0 bases short and J 8 bases short, with 6 bases between. The CDR3 has 12 residues. As concerns this clone: Its antigen remains unidentified.

Measured with immunoSEQ multiplex PCR; TCRdb has only the in-frame clones, and not every one. This sample has roughly 89,000 clones, with about nine tenths found just once. Sequenced material: PBMCs, taken before any cancer treatment. The TCR sequence derives from a woman aged 35-70 years with stage II squamous cell lung carcinoma. This chain joins TRBV5-1 and TRBJ2-1; D gene unclear. CDR3: CASSLVWDEQFF. The CDR3 DNA reads TGCGCCAGCAGCTTGGTATGGGATGAGCAGTTCTTC.